Listed here are 23 T cell receptor beta chains from one sample, sequenced in a study of T cell responses to AZD1222 COVID-19 vaccine. Here immunoSEQ multiplex PCR was the method, and the copy in TCRdb shows in-frame clones only, minus some. The sample contains 130,000 or so clones, 85% of which appear only once. The specimen was peripheral blood, collected 28 days after the second dose of the MenACWY control vaccine. These receptors were obtained from an adult who received the MenACWY meningococcal vaccine as a control.

This chain links TRBV27 with TRBJ2-5; D gene ambiguous. The germline V gene has CDR1 MNHEY and CDR2 SMNVEV (reference sequence). Trimming cost V 4 bases and J 9 bases, with 15 bases left between them. This CDR3 spans 13 amino acids. CDR3 sequence (DNA): TGTGCCAGCAGTTATTCACGGAAAATGGCCCAGTACTTC. Amino acids: CASSYSRKMAQYF.

This clone was found once. This chain uses TRBV11-3 with TRBJ2-3; TRBD2 matches at 10 bases. Germline CDR1 and CDR2: SGHNT and YENEEA. Trimming cost V 0 bases and J 3 bases; bases outside gene matches: 9. There are 18 residues in the CDR3. The CDR3 reads CASSLDPPLSGRTDTQYF. CDR3 DNA sequence: TGTGCCAGCAGCTTAGATCCCCCCCTTAGCGGGAGGACAGATACGCAGTATTTT. Drawing the rest from reference TRBV11-3 and TRBJ2-3, the complete variable domain is EAGVVQSPRYKIIEKKQPVAFWCNPISGHNTLYWYLQNLGQGPELLIRYENEEAVDDSQLPKDRFSAERLKGVDSTLKIQPAELGDSAVYLCASSLDPPLSGRTDTQYFGPGTRLTVL.

This chain links TRBV12-5 with TRBJ2-5; TRBD1 might be the D (5 bases). The CDR3 contains 13 residues. CDR1 and CDR2 (germline): LGHNT, FRNRAP. The ends were cut back, 3 bases at V and 5 bases at J, with 10 bases in the middle. The CDR3 reads CASGFNPGETQYF. CDR3 bases: TGTGCTAGTGGTTTCAACCCAGGGGAGACCCAGTACTTC.

The chain has TRBV7-2 and TRBJ2-7; tentatively, D is TRBD2 (5 bases). Trimming removed 0 bases from V and 2 bases from J, with 11 bases in between. Germline V gene lookup returns CDR1 SGHTA and CDR2 FQGNSA. CDR3 length: 15 amino acids. CDR3 in DNA: TGTGCCAGCAGCTTAGCGGGAGCTTCGGCCTACGAGCAGTACTTC. Translating gives CASSLAGASAYEQYF.

This rearrangement joins TRBV6-5 to TRBJ1-4, with D tentatively TRBD1 (5 bases). V lost 0 bases to trimming and J lost 7 bases, with 12 bases between them. Germline assignment: CDR1 MNHEY and CDR2 SVGAGI. This CDR3 contains 15 residues. The CDR3 nucleotides are TGTGCCAGCAGTTACTCCTTGGACATTGGTGAAAAACTGTTTTTT. Amino acids: CASSYSLDIGEKLFF.

The chain combines TRBV11-3 with TRBJ2-2; 9 positions match TRBD1. This CDR3 is built from 17 residues. CDR1 is SGHNT and CDR2 is YENEEA in the germline V gene. V lost 5 bases, J lost 3 bases, and 10 bases stayed unmatched. CDR3 sequence (DNA): TGTGCCAGCAGCCCCACCAACAGGGGGCGGGACACCGGGGAGCTGTTTTTT. Amino acids: CASSPTNRGRDTGELFF.

The rearrangement links TRBV7-9 to TRBJ1-4; unclear D gene. This CDR3 contains 16 residues. The V gene's germline CDR1 is SEHNR and CDR2 FQNEAQ (reference sequence). V lost 1 base, J lost 5 bases, and 14 bases lay in between. This CDR3 is CASSLDLVGRNEKLFF. The CDR3 bases are TGTGCCAGCAGCTTAGATTTGGTAGGGAGAAATGAAAAACTGTTTTTT.

The V gene is TRBV18, the J gene TRBJ1-2; no clear D. This CDR3 is built from 15 residues. Per the germline V gene, CDR1 is KGHSH and CDR2 is LQKENI. Trimming took off 1 base at V and 1 base at J, with 10 bases between the two ends. The DNA for the CDR3 is TGTGCCAGCTCACCACAGCCGGAATTTAACTATGGCTACACCTTC. Protein sequence: CASSPQPEFNYGYTF. The full variable domain, in which reference TRBV18 and TRBJ1-2 provide the parts outside the CDR3, is NAGVMQNPRHLVRRRGQEARLRCSPMKGHSHVYWYRQLPEEGLKFMVYLQKENIIDESGMPKERFSAEFPKEGPSILRIQQVVRGDSAAYFCASSPQPEFNYGYTFGSGTRLTVV.

Notes on this clone: A read error may account for a junction end that differs from germline. V gene TRBV7-7 combines with J gene TRBJ2-1; the match to TRBD2 covers 9 bases. This CDR3 comprises 15 residues. Germline CDR1 SSHAT, CDR2 FNYEAQ (reference sequence). DNA for the CDR3: TGTGCTAGCAGCGCGGGACTAGCAGTTTCCAATGAGCAGTTCTTC. Amino acid sequence: CASSAGLAVSNEQFF. Full variable domain (outside the CDR3, taken from reference TRBV7-7 and TRBJ2-1): GAGVSQSPRYKVTKRGQDVTLRCDPISSHATLYWYQQALGQGPEFLTYFNYEAQPDKSGLPSDRFSAERPEGSISTLTIQRTEQRDSAMYRCASSAGLAVSNEQFFGPGTRLTVL.

This chain uses TRBV7-2 with TRBJ2-1, with D possibly TRBD2 on 6 matching bases. The CDR3 runs 14 residues. Germline CDR1 and CDR2: SGHTA and FQGNSA. V gave up 2 bases and J gave up 8 bases, with 13 bases separating them. The CDR3: CASSLFGTHHEQFF. Here the CDR3 DNA reads TGTGCCAGCAGCTTATTCGGGACTCATCATGAGCAGTTCTTC.

The sample holds one count of this clone. V and J are TRBV5-1 and TRBJ2-5, with D perhaps being TRBD1 or TRBD2 (5 bases each). CDR1 and CDR2 (germline): SGHRS, YFSETQ. The germline V and J ends were trimmed by 0 bases and 2 bases, with 17 bases remaining between them. The CDR3 spans 17 residues. The CDR3 spells CASSLGLSEGRQETQYF. The DNA of the CDR3 is TGCGCCAGCAGCTTGGGTCTTAGCGAGGGGAGACAAGAGACCCAGTACTTC.

As DNA, the CDR3 is TGCGCCAGCAGCTTGGGTACGGGCGTCGGCACTGAAGCTTTCTTT. This translates into CASSLGTGVGTEAFF. V is TRBV5-1 and J is TRBJ1-1; no reliable D call. The CDR3 totals 15 residues. V dropped 0 bases and J dropped 4 bases, with 13 bases sitting between them. The V gene's germline CDR1 is SGHRS and CDR2 YFSETQ.

The CDR3 spells CASSSSRVNSPLHF. The CDR3 DNA reads as TGTGCCAGCTCATCATCCCGGGTTAATTCACCCCTCCACTTT. This chain connects TRBV28 to TRBJ1-6; unclear D gene. The length of the CDR3 is 14 residues. The V gene lost 8 bases and the J gene lost 6 bases, with 14 bases spanning the gap. The V gene's germline CDR1 is MDHEN and CDR2 SYDVKM.

The rearrangement links TRBV11-2 to TRBJ2-2, with TRBD1 identical over 7 bases. Germline assignment: CDR1 SGHAT and CDR2 FQNNGV. CDR3 length: 14 residues. V was pared by 2 bases and J by 6 bases, with 3 bases of the junction left unmatched. CDR3 sequence: CASSLNQGAGELFF. The CDR3 coding sequence is TGTGCCAGCAGCTTAAATCAGGGGGCCGGGGAGCTGTTTTTT.

The chain is built from TRBV11-2 and TRBJ2-2; D might be TRBD2 (5 bases). Trimming pared 4 bases from V and 5 bases from J, leaving 8 bases between. Germline lookup yields CDR1 SGHAT and CDR2 FQNNGV. The CDR3 totals 13 residues. CDR3 loop: CASSWPGTGELFF. CDR3 sequence (DNA): TGTGCCAGCAGCTGGCCGGGGACCGGGGAGCTGTTTTTT.

The V call is TRBV4-1, the J call TRBJ1-2; D gene ambiguous. This CDR3 comprises 15 residues. In germline, CDR1 is MGHRA, CDR2 YSYEKL. The ends were cut back, 0 bases at V and 5 bases at J, with 13 bases in the middle. The CDR3 region has the DNA TGCGCCAGCAGCCAAGACGCGGCAGATTATTATGGCTACACCTTC. Translation gives CASSQDAADYYGYTF.

The rearrangement uses TRBV6-1 and TRBJ2-7, with 8 bases matching TRBD2. V gave up 4 bases and J gave up 2 bases; unmatched junction bases: 10. Germline CDR1 and CDR2: MNHNS and SASEGT. CDR3 length: 16 amino acids. This chain's CDR3 is CASSVGGAGGTYEQYF. The CDR3 nucleotides are TGTGCCAGCAGTGTTGGTGGGGCGGGAGGAACCTACGAGCAGTACTTC.

This clone was seen more than once but under ten times. V is TRBV2 and J is TRBJ2-1; 8 positions agree with TRBD2. Germline V gene data show CDR1 as SNHLY and CDR2 as FYNNEI. Trimming removed 7 bases from V and 5 bases from J; junction bases left unmatched: 4. The CDR3 has 13 residues. CDR3 DNA: TGTGCCAGCACCGGGGGGGAAAACAATGAGCAGTTCTTC. This sequence encodes CASTGGENNEQFF.

The chain couples TRBV7-2 to TRBJ2-7; possibly TRBD1 for D (5 bases). This CDR3 has 12 amino acids. CDR1 SGHTA and CDR2 FQGNSA come from the germline V gene. Trimming shortened V by 5 bases and J by 5 bases, and 10 bases separated the two germline ends. CDR3 sequence (DNA): TGTGCCAGCAGCGCGCAGGGTGACGAGCAGTACTTC. This translates into CASSAQGDEQYF.

The CDR3 protein is CASSHWGLGGDTEAFF. The CDR3 DNA sequence: TGTGCCAGCAGCCACTGGGGCCTCGGCGGGGACACTGAAGCTTTCTTT. J is TRBJ1-1 and V is TRBV5-6; possibly TRBD1 for D (5 bases). Trimming left V 4 bases short and J 3 bases short, with 19 bases between. The V gene's germline CDR1 is SGHDT and CDR2 YYEEEE. The CDR3 loop spans 16 amino acids.

The chain employs TRBV9 and TRBJ2-5, with 10 bases aligning to TRBD1. The germline V gene encodes CDR1 SGDLS and CDR2 YYNGEE. The CDR3 is made up of 14 amino acids. After removal of 0 bases from V and 7 bases from J, the junction contained 3 bases not matched to a gene. In nucleotides, the CDR3 is TGTGCCAGCAGCGTAGGGGACAGGGGCGGGACCCAGTACTTC. This codes for CASSVGDRGGTQYF.

This clone was found a few times. The chain is built from TRBV5-1 and TRBJ2-2; no clear D gene. Trimming removed 0 bases from V and 3 bases from J, with 9 bases in between. The CDR3 runs to 15 residues. Per germline, CDR1 SGHRS and CDR2 YFSETQ. The CDR3 DNA is TGCGCCAGCAGCTTGGTTATGCCGGACACCGGGGAGCTGTTTTTT. It codes for CASSLVMPDTGELFF.

The chain has TRBV27 and TRBJ2-5, with 8 bases matching TRBD2. Germline values: CDR1 MNHEY, CDR2 SMNVEV (reference sequence). The CDR3 runs to 17 residues. V dropped 4 bases and J dropped 3; count of bases not matched to a gene: 13. The CDR3 region has the DNA TGTGCCAGCAGTTCGGTCGGGAGCGGGAGAGGGGAAGAGACCCAGTACTTC. It is translated as CASSSVGSGRGEETQYF.